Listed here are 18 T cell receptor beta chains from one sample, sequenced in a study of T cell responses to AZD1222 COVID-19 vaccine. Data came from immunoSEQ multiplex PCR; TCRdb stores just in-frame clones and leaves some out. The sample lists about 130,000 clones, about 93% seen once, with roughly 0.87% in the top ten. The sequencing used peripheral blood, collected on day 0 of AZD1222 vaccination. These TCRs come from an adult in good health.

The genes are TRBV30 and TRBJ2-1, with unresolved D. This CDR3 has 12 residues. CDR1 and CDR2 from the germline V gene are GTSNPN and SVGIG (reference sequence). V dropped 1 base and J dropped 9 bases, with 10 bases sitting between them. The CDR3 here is CAWSGPDLEQFF. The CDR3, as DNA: TGTGCCTGGAGTGGCCCAGACCTTGAGCAGTTCTTC.

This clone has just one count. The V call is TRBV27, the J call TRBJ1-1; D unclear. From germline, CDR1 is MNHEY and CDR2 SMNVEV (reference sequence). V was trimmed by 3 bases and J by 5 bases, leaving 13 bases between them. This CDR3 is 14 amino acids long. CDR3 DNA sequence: TGTGCCAGCAGTTTGGAGGGCCCGGGGACTGAAGCTTTCTTT. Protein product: CASSLEGPGTEAFF.

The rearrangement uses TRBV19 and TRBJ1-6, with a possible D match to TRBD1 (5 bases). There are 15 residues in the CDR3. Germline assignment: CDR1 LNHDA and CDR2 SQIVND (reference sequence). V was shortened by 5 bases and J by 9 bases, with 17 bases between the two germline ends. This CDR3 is CASSPRTTGTSPLHF. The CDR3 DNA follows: TGTGCCAGTAGTCCTAGGACGACCGGGACTTCACCCCTCCACTTT.

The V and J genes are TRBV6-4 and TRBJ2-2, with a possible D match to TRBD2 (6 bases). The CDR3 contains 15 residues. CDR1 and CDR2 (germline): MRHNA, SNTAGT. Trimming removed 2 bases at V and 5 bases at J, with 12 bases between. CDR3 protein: CASSDNGGATGELFF. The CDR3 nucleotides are TGTGCCAGCAGTGACAACGGAGGGGCTACCGGGGAGCTGTTTTTT.

CDR3 sequence (DNA): TGTGCCAGCAGTAGGGACGGATATGGAAACACCATATATTTT. It codes for CASSRDGYGNTIYF. This rearrangement joins TRBV6-5 to TRBJ1-3; weak D call: TRBD1 (5 bases). V was shortened by 5 bases and J by 3 bases, with 11 bases between the two germline ends. CDR3 size: 14 residues. Germline CDR1 MNHEY, CDR2 SVGAGI.

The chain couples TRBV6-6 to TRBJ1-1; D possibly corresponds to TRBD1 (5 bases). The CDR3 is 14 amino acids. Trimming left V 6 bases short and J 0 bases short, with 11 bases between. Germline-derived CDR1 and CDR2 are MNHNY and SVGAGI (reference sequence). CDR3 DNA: TGTGCCAGCAGCCAGGACACAGTGAACACTGAAGCTTTCTTT. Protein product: CASSQDTVNTEAFF.

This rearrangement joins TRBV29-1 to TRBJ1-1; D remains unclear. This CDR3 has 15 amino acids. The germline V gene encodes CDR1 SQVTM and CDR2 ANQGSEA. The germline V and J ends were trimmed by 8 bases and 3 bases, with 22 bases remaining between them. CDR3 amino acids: CSFLATRELHTEAFF. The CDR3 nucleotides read TGCAGCTTCTTAGCAACCCGGGAGCTACACACTGAAGCTTTCTTT.

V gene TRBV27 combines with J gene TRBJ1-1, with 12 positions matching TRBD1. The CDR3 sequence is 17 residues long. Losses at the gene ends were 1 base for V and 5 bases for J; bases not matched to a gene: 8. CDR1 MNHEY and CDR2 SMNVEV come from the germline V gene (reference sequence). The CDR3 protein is CASSLYNRDRGPTEAFF. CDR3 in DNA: TGTGCCAGCAGTTTATATAACCGGGACAGGGGGCCTACTGAAGCTTTCTTT.

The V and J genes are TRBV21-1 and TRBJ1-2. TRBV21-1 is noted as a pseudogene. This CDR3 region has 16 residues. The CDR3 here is CASSAITGEGSYGYTF. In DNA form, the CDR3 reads TGTGCCAGCAGCGCAATAACGGGTGAGGGCAGCTATGGCTACACCTTC.

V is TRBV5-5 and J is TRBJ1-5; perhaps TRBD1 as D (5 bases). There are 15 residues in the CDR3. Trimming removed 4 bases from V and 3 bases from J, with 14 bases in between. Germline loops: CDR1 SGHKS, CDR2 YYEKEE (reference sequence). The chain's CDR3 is CASSQGAGHNQPQHF. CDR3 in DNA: TGTGCCAGCAGCCAGGGAGCCGGGCACAATCAGCCCCAGCATTTT.

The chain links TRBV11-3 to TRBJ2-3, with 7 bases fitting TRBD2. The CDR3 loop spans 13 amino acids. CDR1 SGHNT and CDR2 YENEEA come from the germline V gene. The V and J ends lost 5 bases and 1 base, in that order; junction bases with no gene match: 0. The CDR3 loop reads CASSRGGTDTQYF. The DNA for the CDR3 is TGTGCCAGCAGCCGGGGGGGCACAGATACGCAGTATTTT.

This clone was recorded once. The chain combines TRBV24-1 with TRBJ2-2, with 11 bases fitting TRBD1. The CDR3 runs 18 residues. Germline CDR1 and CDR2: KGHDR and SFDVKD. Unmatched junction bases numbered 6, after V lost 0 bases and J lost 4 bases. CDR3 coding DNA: TGTGCCACCAGTGATTTGTTCGGACAGGGGGCAATCACCGGGGAGCTGTTTTTT. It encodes CATSDLFGQGAITGELFF.

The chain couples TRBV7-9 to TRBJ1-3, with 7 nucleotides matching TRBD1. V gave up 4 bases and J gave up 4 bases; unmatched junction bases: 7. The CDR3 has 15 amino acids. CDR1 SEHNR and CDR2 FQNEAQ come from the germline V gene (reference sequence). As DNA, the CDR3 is TGTGCCAGCAGCTCAGGACAGGTTCAAGGAAACACCATATATTTT. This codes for CASSSGQVQGNTIYF. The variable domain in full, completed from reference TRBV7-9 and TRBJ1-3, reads DTGVSQNPRHKITKRGQNVTFRCDPISEHNRLYWYRQTLGQGPEFLTYFQNEAQLEKSRLLSDRFSAERPKGSFSTLEIQRTEQGDSAMYLCASSSGQVQGNTIYFGEGSWLTVV.

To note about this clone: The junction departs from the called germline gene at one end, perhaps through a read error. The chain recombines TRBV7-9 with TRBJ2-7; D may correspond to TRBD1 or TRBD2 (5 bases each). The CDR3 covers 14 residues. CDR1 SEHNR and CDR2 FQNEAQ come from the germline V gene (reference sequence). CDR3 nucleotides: TGTGCCAGCAGCTTACTAGGGACCTCCTTCGAGCAGTACTTC. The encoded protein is CASSLLGTSFEQYF.

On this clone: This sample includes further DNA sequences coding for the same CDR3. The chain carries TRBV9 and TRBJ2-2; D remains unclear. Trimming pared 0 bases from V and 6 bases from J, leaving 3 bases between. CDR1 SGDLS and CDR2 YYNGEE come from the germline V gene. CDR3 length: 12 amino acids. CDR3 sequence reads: CASSVGPGELFF. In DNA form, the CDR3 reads TGTGCCAGCAGCGTAGGACCCGGGGAGCTGTTTTTT.

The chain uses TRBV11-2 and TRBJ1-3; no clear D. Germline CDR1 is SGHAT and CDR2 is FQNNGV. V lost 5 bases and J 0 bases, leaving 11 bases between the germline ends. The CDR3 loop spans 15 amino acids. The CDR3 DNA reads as TGTGCCAGCAGCCCCCAAGCCGTCTCTGGAAACACCATATATTTT. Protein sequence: CASSPQAVSGNTIYF.

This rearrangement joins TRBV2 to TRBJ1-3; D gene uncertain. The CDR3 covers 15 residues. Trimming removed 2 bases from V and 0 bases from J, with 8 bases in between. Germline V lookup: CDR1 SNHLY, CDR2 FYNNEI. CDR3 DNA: TGTGCCAGCAGTGAAAGGGCCTTCTCTGGAAACACCATATATTTT. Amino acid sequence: CASSERAFSGNTIYF.

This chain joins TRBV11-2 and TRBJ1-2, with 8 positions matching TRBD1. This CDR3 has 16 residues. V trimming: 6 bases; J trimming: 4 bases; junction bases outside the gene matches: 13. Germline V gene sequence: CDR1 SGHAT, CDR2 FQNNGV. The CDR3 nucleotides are TGTGCCAGCAGGGAAACGGTAACAGGGGGAATCTATGGCTACACCTTC. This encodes CASRETVTGGIYGYTF.